This entry features one T cell receptor beta chain sequence. The antigen is undetermined. The record originates from a study of tumor-infiltrating lymphocytes in localized non-small cell lung cancer. The overall study: Several tumor histologies, both smoking statuses, and some post-neoadjuvant chemotherapy samples were included. Resected tumor was paired with non-adjacent uninvolved lung from the same patient.

Germline V gene data show CDR1 as LGHNA and CDR2 as YNFKEQ. The junction had 8 bases not matched to a gene; V was cut back by 2 bases and J by 4 bases. CDR3 length: 15 amino acids. Study-level findings and limits: TCR sequencing covered a subset of patients with enough tissue. Technical variation could not be separated from intratumor heterogeneity here.

Assay used: immunoSEQ multiplex PCR; TCRdb lists only in-frame clones, some missing. The sample lists 15,000 to 20,000 clones; less than 85% were seen once. The sequence derives from a human donor with non-small cell lung cancer. The sequenced material came from lung tumor tissue. This chain joins TRBV4-2 and TRBJ2-7; 7 bases are shared with TRBD2. CDR3 DNA: TGTGCCAGCAGCCAAAGTGCGGGAGTACAATACGAGCAGTACTTC. Translated, it gives CASSQSAGVQYEQYF.